Detailed here is one TCR beta chain. What it binds is unknown. The entry originates in a study of CXCR3-negative and CXCR3-positive naive CD8 T cells. Findings and limits, study-wide: Compared with CXCR3-negative naive cells, CXCR3-positive naive cells showed more hydrophobic TRB CDR3s. TRBV-TRBJ usage matched between naive CXCR3-negative and CXCR3-positive cells but not between memory cells.

Germline-derived CDR1 and CDR2 are SGHVS and FNYEAQ. This CDR3 has 16 amino acids. Every CD8+ T cell subset underwent triplicate sorting at around 280,000 cells apiece. TRB cDNA libraries were made by UMI-labeled 5' RACE. TCRdb reprocessed the 5' RACE reads; each CDR3 protein has one entry and no DNA is given. Recorded for this sample: 150,000 to 180,000 distinct CDR3 sequences. V is TRBV7-6 and J is TRBJ2-1; with no DNA, the TCRdb D assignment of TRBD1 cannot be verified. Sequencing input: naive CXCR3+ CD8+ T cells from blood. Sample subset: CD45RO-CCR7+CD27+CD95- naive CD8+ T cells expressing CXCR3 (TNR3+). The clonotype was recovered from a human donor in good health. Some clones in this sample may be carry-over from other donors' samples. CDR3 amino acids: CASSLVMTGAYNEQFF.